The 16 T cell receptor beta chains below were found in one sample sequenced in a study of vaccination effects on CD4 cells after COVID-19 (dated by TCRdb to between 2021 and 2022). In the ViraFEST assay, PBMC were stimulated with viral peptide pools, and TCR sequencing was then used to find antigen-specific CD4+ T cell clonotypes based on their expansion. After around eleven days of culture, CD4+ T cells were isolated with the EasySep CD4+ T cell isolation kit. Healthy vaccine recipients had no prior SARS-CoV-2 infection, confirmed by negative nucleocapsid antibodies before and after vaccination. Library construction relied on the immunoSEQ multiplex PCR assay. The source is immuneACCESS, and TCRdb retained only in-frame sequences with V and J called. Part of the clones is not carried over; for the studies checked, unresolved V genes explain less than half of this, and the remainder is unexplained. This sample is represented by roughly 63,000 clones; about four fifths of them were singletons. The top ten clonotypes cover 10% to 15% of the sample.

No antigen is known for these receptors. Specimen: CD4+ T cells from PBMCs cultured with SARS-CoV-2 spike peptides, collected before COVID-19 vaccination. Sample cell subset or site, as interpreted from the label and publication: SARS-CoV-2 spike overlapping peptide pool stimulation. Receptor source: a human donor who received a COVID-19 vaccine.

CDR3 sequence: CASTTTGDNQPQHF. Here the CDR3 DNA reads TGTGCCAGTACTACAACAGGGGATAATCAGCCCCAGCATTTT. J is TRBJ1-5 and V is TRBV19; 7 nucleotides line up with TRBD1. This CDR3 has 14 residues. Germline V gene sequence: CDR1 LNHDA, CDR2 SQIVND (reference sequence). Trimming removed 7 bases from V and 4 bases from J; junction bases left unmatched: 7. The full variable domain, with the rest looked up from reference TRBV19 and TRBJ1-5, is DGGITQSPKYLFRKEGQNVTLSCEQNLNHDAMYWYRQDPGQGLRLIYYSQIVNDFQKGDIAEGYSVSREKKESFPLTVTSAQKNPTAFYLCASTTTGDNQPQHFGDGTRLSIL.

CDR3 loop: CASSRDGSSYEQYV. Written as DNA, the CDR3 is TGTGCCAGCTCACGAGACGGAAGCTCCTACGAGCAGTACGTC. The chain has TRBV18 and TRBJ2-7; D ambiguous. In germline, CDR1 is KGHSH, CDR2 LQKENI. The CDR3 has 14 residues. The ends were cut back, 4 bases at V and 0 bases at J, with 10 bases in the middle.

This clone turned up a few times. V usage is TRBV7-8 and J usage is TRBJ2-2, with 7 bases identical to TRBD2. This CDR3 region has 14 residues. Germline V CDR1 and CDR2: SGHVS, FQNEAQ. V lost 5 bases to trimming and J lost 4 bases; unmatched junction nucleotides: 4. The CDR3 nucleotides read TGTGCCAGCAGCGTACGGGAGGCCACCGGGGAGCTGTTTTTT. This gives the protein CASSVREATGELFF.

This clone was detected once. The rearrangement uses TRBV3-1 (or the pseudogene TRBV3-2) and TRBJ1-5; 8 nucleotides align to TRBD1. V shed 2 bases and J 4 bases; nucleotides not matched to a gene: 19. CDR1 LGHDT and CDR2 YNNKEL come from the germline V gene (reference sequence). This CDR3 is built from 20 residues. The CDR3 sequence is CASSQKKKTGVNSRNQPQHF. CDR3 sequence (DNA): TGTGCCAGCAGCCAAAAAAAGAAGACAGGGGTTAACTCTAGGAATCAGCCCCAGCATTTT.

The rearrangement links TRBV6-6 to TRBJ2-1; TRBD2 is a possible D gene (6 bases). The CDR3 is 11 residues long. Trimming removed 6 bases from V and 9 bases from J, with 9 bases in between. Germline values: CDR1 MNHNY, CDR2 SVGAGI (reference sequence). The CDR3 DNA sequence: TGTGCCAGCAGCTCCGGGGGTGAGCAGTTCTTC. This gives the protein CASSSGGEQFF.

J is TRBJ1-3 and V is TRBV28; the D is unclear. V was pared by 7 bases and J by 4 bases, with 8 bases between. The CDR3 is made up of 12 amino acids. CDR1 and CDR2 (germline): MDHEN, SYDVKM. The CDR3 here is CASTTRGNTIYF. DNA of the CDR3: TGTGCCAGCACTACGAGGGGAAACACCATATATTTT.

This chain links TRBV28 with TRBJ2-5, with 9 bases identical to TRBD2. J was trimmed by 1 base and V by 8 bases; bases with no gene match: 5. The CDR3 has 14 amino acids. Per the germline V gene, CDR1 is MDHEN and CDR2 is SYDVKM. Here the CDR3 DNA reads TGTGCCAGCGGGCGCGGGGGGGCCCAAGAGACCCAGTACTTC. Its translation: CASGRGGAQETQYF.

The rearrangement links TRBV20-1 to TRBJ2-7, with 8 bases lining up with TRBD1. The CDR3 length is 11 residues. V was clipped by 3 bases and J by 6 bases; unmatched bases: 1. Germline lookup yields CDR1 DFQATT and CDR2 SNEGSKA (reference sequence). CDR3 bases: TGCAGTGCTAGGGACAGGGTCGAGCAGTACGTC. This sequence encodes CSARDRVEQYV.

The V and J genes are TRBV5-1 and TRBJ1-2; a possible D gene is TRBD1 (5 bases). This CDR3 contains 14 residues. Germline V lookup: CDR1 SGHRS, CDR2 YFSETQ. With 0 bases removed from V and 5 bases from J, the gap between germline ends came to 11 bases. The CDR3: CASSLDQGNYGYTF. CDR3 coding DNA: TGCGCCAGCAGCTTGGATCAGGGTAATTATGGCTACACCTTC. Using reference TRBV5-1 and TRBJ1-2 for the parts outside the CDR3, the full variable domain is KAGVTQTPRYLIKTRGQQVTLSCSPISGHRSVSWYQQTPGQGLQFLFEYFSETQRNKGNFPGRFSGRQFSNSRSEMNVSTLELGDSALYLCASSLDQGNYGYTFGSGTRLTVV.

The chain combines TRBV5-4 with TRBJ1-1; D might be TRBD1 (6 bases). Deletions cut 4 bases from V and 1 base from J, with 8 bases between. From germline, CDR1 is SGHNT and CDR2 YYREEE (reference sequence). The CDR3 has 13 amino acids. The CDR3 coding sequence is TGTGCCAGCAGCACACAGGGGAACACTGAAGCTTTCTTT. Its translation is CASSTQGNTEAFF.

The CDR3 DNA reads as TGTGCCAGCAGAAGAACAAGGGACAGGACTGACGTC. It encodes CASRRTRDRTDV. V and J are TRBV2 and TRBJ2-7; TRBD1 aligns across 8 bases. The CDR3 is made up of 12 amino acids. Looked up from germline, CDR1 is SNHLY and CDR2 is FYNNEI.

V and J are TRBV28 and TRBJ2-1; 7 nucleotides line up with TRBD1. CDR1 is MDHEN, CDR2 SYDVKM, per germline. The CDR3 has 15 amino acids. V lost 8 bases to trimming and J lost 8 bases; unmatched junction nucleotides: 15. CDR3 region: CASSFGGQSSDEQFF. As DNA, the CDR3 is TGTGCCAGCTCCTTTGGGGGACAGAGTAGCGATGAGCAGTTCTTC.

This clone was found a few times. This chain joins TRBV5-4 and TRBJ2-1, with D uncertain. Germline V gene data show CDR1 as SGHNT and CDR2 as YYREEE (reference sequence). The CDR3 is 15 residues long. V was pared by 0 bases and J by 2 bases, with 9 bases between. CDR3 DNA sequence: TGTGCCAGCAGCTTGGATACTGGGACCTACAATGAGCAGTTCTTC. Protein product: CASSLDTGTYNEQFF.

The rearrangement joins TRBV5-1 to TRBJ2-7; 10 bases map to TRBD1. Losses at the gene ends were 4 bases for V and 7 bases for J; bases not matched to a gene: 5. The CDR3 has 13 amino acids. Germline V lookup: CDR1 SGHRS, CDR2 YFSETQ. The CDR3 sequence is CASSRDRGEEQYV. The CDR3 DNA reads TGCGCCAGCAGCCGGGACAGGGGTGAAGAGCAGTACGTC.

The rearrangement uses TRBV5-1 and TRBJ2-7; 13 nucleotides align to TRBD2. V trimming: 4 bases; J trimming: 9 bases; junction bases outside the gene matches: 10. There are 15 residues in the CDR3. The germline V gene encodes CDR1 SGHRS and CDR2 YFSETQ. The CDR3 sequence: CASSLGGTSGVGQYV. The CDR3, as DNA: TGCGCCAGCAGCCTCGGTGGGACTAGCGGGGTGGGGCAGTACGTC.

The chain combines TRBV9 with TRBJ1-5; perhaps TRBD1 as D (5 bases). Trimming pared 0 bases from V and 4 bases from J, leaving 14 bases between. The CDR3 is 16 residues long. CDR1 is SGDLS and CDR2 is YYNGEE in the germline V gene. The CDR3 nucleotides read TGTGCCAGCAGCGTAGGCGTGGGAGAGGGGAATCAGCCCCAGCATTTT. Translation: CASSVGVGEGNQPQHF.